The 30 T cell receptor beta chains reported below all come from one sample, sequenced in a study of blood T cell repertoires in COVID-19. The protocol was immunoSEQ multiplex PCR, while the TCRdb copy is restricted to in-frame clones and leaves out a portion. The data show about 170,000 clones, approximately 85% seen once. The specimen sequenced was peripheral blood. These receptors came from a man between 60 and 70 years old who had recovered from COVID-19.

This clone was counted once. The J gene is TRBJ1-1, the V gene TRBV11-2; D gene unclear. Germline values: CDR1 SGHAT, CDR2 FQNNGV. This CDR3 region has 17 residues. V gave up 5 bases and J gave up 1 base, with 20 bases separating them. CDR3 DNA: TGTGCCAGCAGCCCTAATGCGGAAGGAAGGAGGAACACTGAAGCTTTCTTT. Translation: CASSPNAEGRRNTEAFF.

The chain's CDR3 is CASSGTVSGNTIYF. The DNA of the CDR3 is TGTGCCAGCAGCGGGACAGTCTCTGGAAACACCATATATTTT. V and J are TRBV9 and TRBJ1-3, with a possible D match to TRBD1 (6 bases). This CDR3 region has 14 residues. The germline gives CDR1 SGDLS, CDR2 YYNGEE. V was shortened by 3 bases and J by 0 bases, with 7 bases between the two germline ends.

This sequence joins TRBV12-5 and TRBJ1-2, with 9 positions matching TRBD1. The CDR3 extends over 17 amino acids. Trimming took 3 bases from V and 7 from J; bases not matched to a gene: 15. The germline CDR1 and CDR2 sequences are LGHNT and FRNRAP. Written as DNA, the CDR3 is TGTGCTAGTGGTTTCAGCGGGACAGGGCGATCGGGGTTTGGCTACACCTTC. Encoded protein: CASGFSGTGRSGFGYTF. The variable domain in full, completed from reference TRBV12-5 and TRBJ1-2, reads DARVTQTPRHKVTEMGQEVTMRCQPILGHNTVFWYRQTMMQGLELLAYFRNRAPLDDSGMPKDRFSAEMPDATLATLKIQPSEPRDSAVYFCASGFSGTGRSGFGYTFGSGTRLTVV.

CDR3 nucleotide sequence: TGTGCCAGCAGTTGGGACAGTCGATCACCCCTCCACTTT. It encodes CASSWDSRSPLHF. The chain carries TRBV27 and TRBJ1-6, with 7 nucleotides matching TRBD1. The CDR3 consists of 13 residues. Germline trimming cut 4 bases from V and 10 bases from J; bases unmatched to any gene: 4. The germline CDR1 and CDR2 sequences are MNHEY and SMNVEV (reference sequence).

The chain carries TRBV7-2 and TRBJ2-7; TRBD2 aligns across 8 bases. V lost 4 bases and J lost 3; bases outside the gene matches: 8. From germline, CDR1 is SGHTA and CDR2 FQGNSA. This CDR3 region has 15 residues. The CDR3: CASSYLQAGVYEQYF. The CDR3 DNA is TGTGCCAGCAGCTATTTGCAAGCGGGGGTCTACGAGCAGTACTTC.

The V and J genes are TRBV27 and TRBJ2-3; a possible D gene is TRBD1 (5 bases). With 2 bases removed from V and 0 bases from J, the gap between germline ends came to 6 bases. CDR3 length: 14 residues. Germline-derived CDR1 and CDR2 are MNHEY and SMNVEV (reference sequence). The CDR3 here is CASSLQGSTDTQYF. In nucleotides, the CDR3 is TGTGCCAGCAGTTTACAGGGCAGCACAGATACGCAGTATTTT.

A word on this clone: The junction differs from germline at one of its ends, possibly a read error. The chain employs TRBV2 and TRBJ1-2, with 7 nucleotides matching TRBD1. The germline V gene encodes CDR1 SNHLY and CDR2 FYNNEI. The CDR3 sequence is 11 residues long. CDR3 sequence reads: CASSEGWTGNF. In DNA form, the CDR3 reads TGTGCCAGCAGTGAAGGGTGGACAGGAAACTTC. Full variable domain (remainder filled in from reference TRBV2 and TRBJ1-2): EPEVTQTPSHQVTQMGQEVILRCVPISNHLYFYWYRQILGQKVEFLVSFYNNEISEKSEIFDDQFSVERPDGSNFTLKIRSTKLEDSAMYFCASSEGWTGNFGSGTRLTVV.

This clone has a single count. The chain has TRBV19 and TRBJ1-1; D unresolved. Germline V gene lookup returns CDR1 LNHDA and CDR2 SQIVND (reference sequence). The CDR3 is 12 residues long. Trimming removed 2 bases from V and 8 bases from J, with 9 bases in between. The CDR3 DNA reads as TGTGCCAGTAGTATAAACGGTCTGGAAGCTTTCTTT. Encoded protein: CASSINGLEAFF.

The chain employs TRBV5-3 and TRBJ1-1; the D gene is possibly TRBD1 (5 bases). TRBV5-3 is an ORF for which the function is uncertain. The length of the CDR3 is 14 residues. V lost 0 bases, J lost 0 bases, and 6 bases lay in between. The CDR3 loop is CARSLDRLNTEAFF. The CDR3, as DNA: TGTGCCAGAAGCTTGGACAGGTTGAACACTGAAGCTTTCTTT.

The rearrangement uses TRBV10-3 and TRBJ2-1; 7 bases match TRBD1. V shed 5 bases, J shed 5 bases, and the junction held 6 bases outside the gene matches. Germline V gene sequence: CDR1 ENHRY, CDR2 SYGVKD. CDR3 length: 14 amino acids. CDR3 sequence (DNA): TGTGCCATCAGTATGACAGGGCTTAACAATGAGCAGTTCTTC. Protein sequence: CAISMTGLNNEQFF.

This sequence joins TRBV7-8 and TRBJ1-1; 10 bases are shared with TRBD1. Germline V lookup: CDR1 SGHVS, CDR2 FQNEAQ. The CDR3 runs to 13 residues. V shed 8 bases and J 4 bases; nucleotides not matched to a gene: 4. CDR3 in DNA: TGTGCCAGCGTCCGGACAGGGGGCACTGAAGCTTTCTTT. The encoded protein is CASVRTGGTEAFF.

The rearrangement uses TRBV4-2 and TRBJ1-1; D gene uncertain. The CDR3 has 15 residues. The V end was cut by 2 bases, the J end by 1 base, with 11 bases between. The germline V gene has CDR1 LGHNA and CDR2 YNFKEQ. The CDR3 sequence is CASSQNRVWNTEAFF. The CDR3 coding sequence is TGTGCCAGCAGCCAAAATCGGGTCTGGAACACTGAAGCTTTCTTT.

The chain uses TRBV12-3 or TRBV12-4 and TRBJ2-5; maybe TRBD1 (6 bases). CDR3 length equals 11 residues. The ends were cut back, 5 bases at V and 5 bases at J, with 6 bases in the middle. CDR3 residues: CASSQGETQYF. For the CDR3, the DNA is TGTGCCAGCAGTCAGGGGGAGACCCAGTACTTC.

CDR3 sequence: CASSLIIASEQYF. CDR3 DNA sequence: TGTGCCAGCAGCTTAATTATCGCGTCCGAGCAGTACTTC. This sequence joins TRBV7-3 and TRBJ2-7; D not resolved. V was pared by 1 base and J by 6 bases, with 10 bases between. CDR1 and CDR2 (germline): SGHTA, FQGTGA. CDR3 size: 13 residues.

This clone was detected only once. The J gene is TRBJ2-7, the V gene TRBV6-5; tentative D call: TRBD1 (6 bases). CDR3 length: 12 residues. CDR1 and CDR2 (germline): MNHEY, SVGAGI. Trimming took 8 bases from V and 5 from J, leaving 13 bases between them. The CDR3 bases are TGTGCCAGCGGCAGGGGAAGGGACGAGCAGTACTTC. Its translation is CASGRGRDEQYF.

The V and J genes are TRBV7-9 and TRBJ2-3; TRBD1 matches 8 bases. CDR1 and CDR2 from the germline V gene are SEHNR and FQNEAQ (reference sequence). The length of the CDR3 is 15 residues. The J segment lost 3 bases and the V segment lost 5 bases, leaving 7 bases of the junction unmatched. The CDR3 sequence: CASSQGQGVTDTQYF. CDR3 bases: TGTGCCAGCAGCCAAGGACAGGGAGTAACAGATACGCAGTATTTT.

This sequence joins TRBV11-1 and TRBJ2-3; 11 nucleotides align to TRBD1. The ends lost 5 bases at V and 4 bases at J; junction bases unmatched: 5. The CDR3 covers 15 residues. The germline V gene has CDR1 SGHAT and CDR2 FQDESV (reference sequence). This chain's CDR3 is CASSIGTGGADTQYF. In DNA, the CDR3 is TGTGCCAGCAGCATTGGGACAGGGGGAGCAGATACGCAGTATTTT.

This clone was counted between two and nine times. V usage is TRBV6-5 and J usage is TRBJ1-5, with TRBD1 matching 9 bases. The trim removed 7 bases at V and 6 bases at J, leaving 7 bases unmatched. CDR1 MNHEY and CDR2 SVGAGI come from the germline V gene. The CDR3 totals 14 residues. The CDR3 spells CASMKGQGTQPQHF. As DNA, the CDR3 is TGTGCCAGCATGAAAGGACAGGGGACTCAGCCCCAGCATTTT.

V is TRBV2 and J is TRBJ2-7; D unclear. V was cut by 5 bases and J by 7 bases, with 24 bases left in between. Germline-derived CDR1 and CDR2 are SNHLY and FYNNEI. This CDR3 comprises 16 residues. The CDR3 region is CASSTPRSVSIREQYF. In nucleotides, the CDR3 is TGTGCCAGCAGTACCCCGAGGTCGGTGTCAATACGGGAGCAGTACTTC.

The rearrangement joins TRBV6-1 to TRBJ2-3, with 7 positions matching TRBD2. The germline V gene encodes CDR1 MNHNS and CDR2 SASEGT. The CDR3 consists of 15 residues. V dropped 3 bases and J dropped 4; count of bases not matched to a gene: 7. CDR3 residues: CASSDPGGRSDTQYF. The CDR3 DNA follows: TGTGCCAGCAGTGACCCCGGGGGGAGGTCAGATACGCAGTATTTT.

A single count supports this clone. CDR3: CASSAQGDTEAFF. The CDR3, as DNA: TGTGCCAGCAGCGCCCAGGGGGACACTGAAGCTTTCTTT. The chain employs TRBV5-5 and TRBJ1-1, with 7 bases aligning to TRBD1. The CDR3 sequence is 13 residues long. The J segment lost 3 bases and the V segment lost 4 bases, leaving 3 bases of the junction unmatched. Germline CDR1 and CDR2: SGHKS and YYEKEE (reference sequence).

The genes are TRBV6-2 or TRBV6-3 and TRBJ1-2; TRBD1 aligns across 7 bases. The CDR3 sequence is 15 residues long. Per germline, CDR1 MNHEY and CDR2 SVGEGT. V lost 0 bases to trimming and J lost 8 bases; unmatched junction nucleotides: 9. The CDR3 DNA sequence: TGTGCCAGCAGTTACTCGAGGGACAGATCAGAAGGCTACACCTTC. This gives the protein CASSYSRDRSEGYTF.

The V gene is TRBV27, the J gene TRBJ1-6; 10 bases line up with TRBD1. There are 15 residues in the CDR3. The ends lost 2 bases at V and 9 bases at J; junction bases unmatched: 4. The germline CDR1 and CDR2 sequences are MNHEY and SMNVEV (reference sequence). The CDR3 coding sequence is TGTGCCAGCAGTTTAGGGACAGGGGTTTCTTCACCCCTCCACTTT. Translation: CASSLGTGVSSPLHF.

The V call is TRBV30, the J call TRBJ1-6, with unresolved D. CDR3 length: 12 amino acids. The germline V and J ends were trimmed by 2 bases and 13 bases, with 12 bases remaining between them. The V gene's germline CDR1 is GTSNPN and CDR2 SVGIG (reference sequence). DNA for the CDR3: TGTGCCTGGAGTAACCCCGTCGGGCCCCTCCACTTT. Protein product: CAWSNPVGPLHF.

The V and J genes are TRBV6-5 and TRBJ2-7, with TRBD1 identical over 9 bases. CDR3 length: 15 amino acids. Germline loops: CDR1 MNHEY, CDR2 SVGAGI. Trimming at V came to 5 bases and at J to 5 bases, leaving 10 bases not matched to a gene. The CDR3 loop is CASSPPGQGRDEQYF. The DNA of the CDR3 is TGTGCCAGCAGTCCTCCGGGACAGGGCCGGGACGAGCAGTACTTC.

This chain connects TRBV5-1 to TRBJ1-1, with 8 nucleotides matching TRBD1. The CDR3 is 14 amino acids. From germline, CDR1 is SGHRS and CDR2 YFSETQ. V was pared by 5 bases and J by 1 base, with 4 bases of the junction left unmatched. The CDR3 is CASRGQGSNTEAFF. The CDR3, as DNA: TGCGCCAGCAGAGGACAGGGCTCGAACACTGAAGCTTTCTTT.

The chain couples TRBV27 to TRBJ1-2; 7 positions match TRBD1. V lost 2 bases, J lost 4 bases, and 13 bases stayed unmatched. The germline CDR1 and CDR2 sequences are MNHEY and SMNVEV (reference sequence). The CDR3 contains 17 residues. DNA for the CDR3: TGTGCCAGCAGTTTAAGCGTGAGGCCGCGACAGGGCTATGGCTACACCTTC. Protein sequence: CASSLSVRPRQGYGYTF.

This chain uses TRBV29-1 with TRBJ1-2, with a weak D call TRBD1 (5 bases). Trimming removed 6 bases at V and 7 bases at J, with 12 bases between. The CDR3 runs to 11 residues. The germline V gene encodes CDR1 SQVTM and CDR2 ANQGSEA. Here the CDR3 reads CSVSPGVGYTF. The DNA for the CDR3 is TGCAGCGTCTCCCCGGGGGTTGGCTACACCTTC.

CDR3 DNA: TGTGCCAGCAGCCAGGGACAGTGGGGCAATCAGCCCCAGCATTTT. Translated, it gives CASSQGQWGNQPQHF. The chain has TRBV6-2 or TRBV6-3 and TRBJ1-5, with TRBD1 matching 7 bases. After removal of 6 bases from V and 2 bases from J, the junction contained 7 bases not matched to a gene. CDR3 length equals 15 residues. CDR1 is MNHEY and CDR2 is SVGEGT in the germline V gene.

The CDR3 is CASSSSLGGREQYF. As DNA, the CDR3 is TGCGCCAGCAGCTCCTCCCTGGGGGGGAGGGAGCAGTACTTC. This chain links TRBV5-1 with TRBJ2-7; 7 nucleotides line up with TRBD2. CDR3 size: 14 residues. Germline lookup yields CDR1 SGHRS and CDR2 YFSETQ. J lost 7 bases, V lost 3 bases, and 10 bases had no gene match.